The rows below give T cell receptor beta chains drawn from one sample of a study of molecular identifiers for immune sequencing clone quantification. Using its own MiXCR run on the PCR reads, TCRdb lists one record per CDR3 protein. The sample consists of over 70,000 distinct CDR3 sequences, 20% to 25% of them appearing once. The specimen sequenced was naive CD8+ T cells from blood, with Jurkat cell RNA spiked in. These receptors were collected from a human donor in good health. Some libraries in this study had Jurkat cell RNA spiked in. Both conserved end residues are part of each CDR3. D genes are given only for firm matches. Expanded clones are given a class, and other clones once, few, many or no size at all.

cdr3_aa cdr3_nt d_call clone_size j_call v_call
CASSPQQLGRSHGELFF TGCGCCAGCAGCCCACAGCAGTTAGGTCGGTCCCACGGGGAGCTGTTTTTT . . TRBJ2-2 TRBV4-1
CASSQDSALYEQYF TGTGCCAGCAGCCAAGATTCGGCCCTCTACGAGCAGTACTTC . many TRBJ2-7 TRBV4-2
CSARSIAELIAKNIQYF TGCAGTGCCAGATCGATAGCGGAGCTAATAGCCAAAAACATTCAGTACTTC . . TRBJ2-4 TRBV20-1
CASSLGGKANEQYF TGTGCCAGCAGTTTAGGGGGGAAAGCCAACGAGCAGTACTTC . . TRBJ2-7 TRBV27
CASSPGRSSYEQYF TGCGCCAGCAGCCCCGGACGGAGCTCCTACGAGCAGTACTTC . many TRBJ2-7 TRBV4-3
CASRATGGNEQFF TGTGCCAGCAGAGCCACAGGGGGGAATGAGCAGTTCTTC TRBD1 many TRBJ2-1 TRBV2
CASSFGQGGLDSPLHF TGTGCCAGCAGCTTTGGGCAGGGAGGTTTGGATTCACCCCTCCACTTT . few TRBJ1-6 TRBV7-9
CASSQGRDSYYEQYF TGCGCCAGCAGCCAGGGCCGGGACTCCTACTACGAGCAGTACTTC . few TRBJ2-7 TRBV4-1
CASSETLGYEQYF TGTGCCAGTAGTGAGACGCTCGGCTACGAGCAGTACTTC . many TRBJ2-7 TRBV19
CSAQVDTQYF TGCAGCGCGCAAGTAGATACGCAGTATTTT . many TRBJ2-3 TRBV29-1
CAGSAGTSNQPQHF TGTGCCGGCAGCGCGGGAACTAGCAATCAGCCCCAGCATTTT . . TRBJ1-5 TRBV13
CASGYQNGGGRPDTQYF TGTGCCAGTGGGTACCAGAACGGCGGGGGCAGACCAGATACGCAGTATTTT . many TRBJ2-3 TRBV2
CASSLFLQTRRGADSGANVLTF TGTGCCAGCAGTTTATTCCTTCAAACAAGGCGGGGGGCCGACTCTGGGGCCAACGTCCTGACTTTC TRBD2 many TRBJ2-6 TRBV12-3/TRBV12-4
CSAVERGGPAYEQYF TGCAGCGCTGTGGAGCGGGGGGGCCCCGCTTACGAGCAGTACTTC TRBD2 many TRBJ2-7 TRBV29-1
CSAGTGAGEKLFF TGCAGCGCCGGGACAGGGGCTGGGGAAAAACTGTTTTTT TRBD1 . TRBJ1-4 TRBV29-1
CAISESGSVFLRGQYF TGTGCCATCAGTGAGTCGGGTAGCGTCTTCTTAAGGGGGCAGTACTTC . few TRBJ2-7 TRBV10-3
CASSLGIGTEYEQYF TGTGCCAGCAGCTTAGGTATCGGGACTGAGTACGAGCAGTACTTC . many TRBJ2-7 TRBV7-6
CASSEGRGPQPQHF TGTGCCAGCAGTGAAGGAAGGGGGCCTCAGCCCCAGCATTTT TRBD1 many TRBJ1-5 TRBV6-1
CASSLESHF TGTGCCAGCAGCTTAGAGTCTCACTTC . few TRBJ2-5 TRBV7-9
CASTQVGTGGINEQYF TGTGCCAGCACCCAAGTAGGGACAGGGGGCATCAACGAGCAGTACTTC TRBD1 . TRBJ2-7 TRBV13
CASSEVRGTAYEQYF TGTGCCAGCAGTGAAGTGAGGGGGACAGCTTACGAGCAGTACTTC TRBD1 few TRBJ2-7 TRBV2
CASSPRAGTQHYGYTF TGTGCCAGCAGTCCGCGCGCCGGGACACAACACTATGGCTACACCTTC . . TRBJ1-2 TRBV27
CASSLGEETITDTQYF TGTGCCAGCAGTTTAGGTGAGGAGACAATCACAGATACGCAGTATTTT . few TRBJ2-3 TRBV12-3/TRBV12-4
CASSLNRQYNEQFF TGTGCCAGCAGCCTAAACCGGCAGTACAATGAGCAGTTCTTC . . TRBJ2-1 TRBV7-9
CASSLRQGRIGNEQYF TGTGCCAGCAGCCTCCGACAGGGAAGGATTGGTAACGAGCAGTACTTC TRBD1 few TRBJ2-7 TRBV11-2
CASSYSMTGFHEQYF TGTGCCAGCAGTTACTCGATGACAGGGTTCCACGAGCAGTACTTC TRBD1 few TRBJ2-7 TRBV6-6
CASSYLEQYF TGTGCCAGCAGCTATCTAGAGCAGTACTTC . . TRBJ2-7 TRBV11-2
CSATASGIGRDTQYF TGCAGCGCGACGGCTAGCGGGATCGGGCGAGATACGCAGTATTTT TRBD2 many TRBJ2-3 TRBV29-1
CASSYSDSSEAFF TGTGCCAGCAGTTACTCGGACAGTTCTGAAGCTTTCTTT . many TRBJ1-1 TRBV6-6
CSVRLAVLGGELFF TGCAGCGTTCGTCTAGCGGTTCTTGGCGGGGAGCTGTTTTTT TRBD2 few TRBJ2-2 TRBV29-1
CASSHFPGTEYNEQFF TGCGCCAGCAGCCATTTCCCCGGGACAGAGTACAATGAGCAGTTCTTC TRBD1 many TRBJ2-1 TRBV4-3
CASSLYGTSAYEQYF TGTGCCAGCAGCTTGTACGGGACTAGCGCCTACGAGCAGTACTTC TRBD2 many TRBJ2-7 TRBV7-2
CASSSYAGKKRTYEQYF TGTGCCAGCAGTTCGTATGCCGGGAAAAAAAGGACCTACGAGCAGTACTTC . . TRBJ2-7 TRBV28
CASSPRDRGYNEQFF TGTGCCAGCAGTCCTCGGGACAGGGGCTACAATGAGCAGTTCTTC TRBD1 . TRBJ2-1 TRBV12-3/TRBV12-4
CASSAEWVSGANVLTF TGTGCCAGCAGCGCCGAGTGGGTATCTGGGGCCAACGTCCTGACTTTC . many TRBJ2-6 TRBV9
CATSPMVGGLSYEQCF TGTGCCACCAGCCCAATGGTTGGTGGACTGAGCTACGAGCAGTGCTTC . once TRBJ2-7 TRBV15
CASSLWVTDTQYF TGTGCCAGCAGCTTGTGGGTCACAGATACGCAGTATTTT . many TRBJ2-3 TRBV5-5
CASADIGPRGTDTQYF TGTGCCAGCGCAGACATCGGACCCAGGGGCACAGATACGCAGTATTTT . few TRBJ2-3 TRBV27
CASSYSTASGRSETQYF TGTGCCAGCAGTTACTCGACCGCTAGCGGGAGGAGCGAGACCCAGTACTTC TRBD2 many TRBJ2-5 TRBV6-5
CASSWARDSYEQYF TGCGCCAGCAGTTGGGCCAGGGACTCCTACGAGCAGTACTTC . few TRBJ2-7 TRBV5-1
CSAEDRATYEQYF TGCAGTGCCGAGGACAGGGCAACCTACGAGCAGTACTTC TRBD1 few TRBJ2-7 TRBV20-1
CASSMTGYTGGLFF TGTGCCAGCAGCATGACAGGATACACCGGGGGGCTGTTTTTT . . TRBJ2-2 TRBV5-6
CASSFRASQETQYF TGTGCCAGCAGCTTCAGGGCGAGCCAAGAGACCCAGTACTTC . . TRBJ2-5 TRBV11-2
CASSLTLGGNQPQHF TGTGCCAGCAGCCTCACTCTGGGGGGAAATCAGCCCCAGCATTTT . many TRBJ1-5 TRBV12-3/TRBV12-4
CASRGTGGYQPQHF TGTGCCAGCAGGGGGACAGGGGGGTATCAGCCCCAGCATTTT TRBD1 few TRBJ1-5 TRBV2
CASSLQLGIGASQYF TGTGCCAGCAGCTTACAATTGGGGATTGGAGCTTCCCAGTACTTC . . TRBJ2-5 TRBV11-2
CATSGQDSYEQYF TGTGCCACCAGTGGGCAGGACTCCTACGAGCAGTACTTC . few TRBJ2-7 TRBV10-3
CASSITARGDNEQFF TGTGCCAGTAGTATTACGGCGCGGGGTGACAATGAGCAGTTCTTC . few TRBJ2-1 TRBV19
CASSLVSAPYNEQFF TGTGCCAGCAGCTTAGTGTCAGCCCCCTACAATGAGCAGTTCTTC . . TRBJ2-1 TRBV7-9
CATSSRQGLDNEQFF TGTGCCACCAGCAGCCGGCAGGGCTTGGATAATGAGCAGTTCTTC . many TRBJ2-1 TRBV15
CASSIVPAGQETQYF TGTGCCAGTAGTATAGTTCCCGCCGGCCAAGAGACCCAGTACTTC . few TRBJ2-5 TRBV19
CASSSPLPDRGDYNEQFF TGCGCCAGCAGCTCCCCCTTGCCGGACAGGGGGGACTACAATGAGCAGTTCTTC TRBD1 . TRBJ2-1 TRBV5-1
CASSVDADPGQDRYEQYF TGTGCCAGCAGCGTAGATGCGGACCCGGGACAGGACCGCTACGAGCAGTACTTC TRBD1 . TRBJ2-7 TRBV9